Given below is one TCR beta chain in context. The entry originates in a study of cytomegalovirus exposure and HLA in healthy donors. Study details: Some 85 million unique TCRs from HLA-typed donors were held in an early data release.

Germline V gene lookup returns CDR1 MNHEY and CDR2 SVGAGI. Trimming left V 2 bases short and J 0 bases short, with 9 bases between. This CDR3 is 15 amino acids long. 13 Jbeta primers and 60 Vbeta primers were used for the PCR. Produced via immunoSEQ multiplex PCR; TCRdb's table is partial and in-frame only. The sample consists of 26,000 or so clones, about four fifths of them appearing once. Sequencing was performed on PBMCs. The rearrangement joins TRBV6-5 to TRBJ2-3, with a possible D match to TRBD2 (6 bases). This TCR came from a male donor in good health and CMV-seronegative. The CDR3 DNA reads TGTGCCAGCAGTTACGCGGGGACCAGCACAGATACGCAGTATTTT. Translated: CASSYAGTSTDTQYF.